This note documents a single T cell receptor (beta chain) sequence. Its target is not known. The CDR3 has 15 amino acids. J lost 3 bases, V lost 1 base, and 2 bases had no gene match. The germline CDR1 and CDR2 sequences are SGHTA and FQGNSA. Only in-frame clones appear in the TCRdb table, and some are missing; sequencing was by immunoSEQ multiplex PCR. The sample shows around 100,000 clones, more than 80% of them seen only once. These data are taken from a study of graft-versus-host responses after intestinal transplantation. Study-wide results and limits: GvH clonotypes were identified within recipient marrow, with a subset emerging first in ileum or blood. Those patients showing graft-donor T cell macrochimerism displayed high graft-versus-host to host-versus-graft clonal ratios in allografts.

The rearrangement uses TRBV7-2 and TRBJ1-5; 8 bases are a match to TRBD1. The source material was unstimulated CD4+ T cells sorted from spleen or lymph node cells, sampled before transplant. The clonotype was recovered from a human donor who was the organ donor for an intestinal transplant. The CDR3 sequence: CASSLDRGYNQPQHF. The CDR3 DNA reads TGTGCCAGCAGCTTAGACAGGGGGTACAATCAGCCCCAGCATTTT.